This TCR beta chain was captured by sequencing in a study of regulatory T cells in long-lasting Graves disease. Turning to the study itself: A definition of persistent Graves' disease required over 5 years of antithyroid drugs plus positive TSH receptor antibodies.

Findings of the study overall: TRBV28, TRBJ1-2 and TRBJ2-5 emerged as the favored segments in persistent disease. More public clonotypes were shared by persistent patients (about 3,000) than by new patients (more than 950).

Trimming shortened V by 3 bases and J by 2 bases, and 15 bases separated the two germline ends. The CDR3 runs to 16 residues. Specified time point: persistent/refractory GD, antithyroid drugs over 5 years with positive TRAb. PBMC RNA was the source of the TCR library. A remark on this clonotype: Its target is not known.

Construction of the TCR beta libraries employed iRepertoire HTBI primers in conjunction with Arm-PCR of CDR3 regions. Via MiXCR, TCRdb re-called the multiplex PCR reads, giving one row per CDR3 protein. Among around 450,000 distinct CDR3 sequences listed, about a fifth were seen once. This receptor was identified in a female donor with Graves disease. This chain connects TRBV12-3 or TRBV12-4 to TRBJ2-3; tentative D call: TRBD2 (6 bases). Material: peripheral blood mononuclear cells (PBMCs), obtained when the disease was refractory, from a patient treated with antithyroid drugs. CDR3 nucleotide sequence: TGTGCCAGCAGTTTCGGGGGAGGCACGGACACAGATACGCAGTATTTT. Protein: CASSFGGGTDTDTQYF.